This TCR beta chain was captured in a study of control samples from healthy donors and cancer patients. This clone appeared a few times. Generated by immunoSEQ multiplex PCR, the TCRdb table keeps only in-frame clones and is missing some. This sample has over 100,000 clones, with about nine tenths found just once. This CDR3 comprises 13 residues. Germline V CDR1 and CDR2: MNHNY, SVGAGI (reference sequence). The V end lost 5 bases, the J end lost 4 bases, and 11 bases lay between the germline ends. This TCR came from a man younger than 35 in good health. This chain connects TRBV6-6 to TRBJ1-2; weak D call: TRBD1 (5 bases). The sequencing input was blood. DNA of the CDR3: TGTGCCAGCAGTGACCTCGGGGGCTATGGCTACACCTTC. Translated: CASSDLGGYGYTF.